This T cell receptor beta chain was sequenced during a study of post-analysis software for immune sequencing data. The study's findings and limits: Comparison with controls showed significantly lower normalized Chao1 diversity in multiple sclerosis patients.

Unique molecular identifiers tagged the TCR beta cDNA libraries. Input amounts of 1 to 10 million T cells were used. These gave 500,000 or so cDNA molecules, so each molecule approximated one T cell. From the PCR reads, TCRdb called clonotypes with MiXCR, one entry per CDR3 protein. Among 450,000 to 700,000 distinct CDR3 sequences listed, around 47% were seen once. To note about this clonotype: The antigen is unknown.

The origin of this receptor is a girl between 5 and 17 years old with multiple sclerosis. Sequenced: blood.

The CDR3 DNA sequence: TGTGCCAGCAGGGGGTATGAGGGCTACACCTTC. Encoded protein: CASRGYEGYTF. The genes are TRBV6-6 and TRBJ1-2; no definite D call. Trimming left V 6 bases short and J 8 bases short, with 10 bases between. Germline V CDR1 and CDR2: MNHNY, SVGAGI (reference sequence). This CDR3 region has 11 residues.